This TCR beta chain was profiled in a study of a mutant IDH1 vaccine in newly diagnosed glioma. Across the whole study: Across weeks 1, 3, 5, 7, 11, 15, 19 and 23, patients received a vaccination each time, eight in all.

Germline V gene sequence: CDR1 SGHDN, CDR2 FVKESK. Trimming removed 4 bases from V and 4 bases from J; junction bases left unmatched: 7. The CDR3 extends over 15 amino acids. Time point specified: week 5, during vaccination. Vaccination comprised doses that each held 300 ug of mutant IDH1 20-mer peptide, plus topical imiquimod. Each astrocytoma in the donors was new, WHO grade 3 or 4, IDH1-mutant and ATRX-lost. About this clone itself: Its antigen is currently unknown.

Profiled with immunoSEQ multiplex PCR; TCRdb holds only in-frame clones, not every one. This sample has 50,000 to 60,000 clones, with roughly 73% found just once. Sequences were derived from PBMCs, sampled from a glioma patient whose treatment included an IDH1 peptide vaccine. The rearrangement links TRBV14 to TRBJ2-5; TRBD1 matches 9 bases. The source of this sequence is a man aged 45 to 65 with glioma. CDR3 loop: CASSPRTGAIETQYF. The CDR3 nucleotides read TGTGCCAGCAGCCCACGGACAGGGGCGATAGAGACCCAGTACTTC.